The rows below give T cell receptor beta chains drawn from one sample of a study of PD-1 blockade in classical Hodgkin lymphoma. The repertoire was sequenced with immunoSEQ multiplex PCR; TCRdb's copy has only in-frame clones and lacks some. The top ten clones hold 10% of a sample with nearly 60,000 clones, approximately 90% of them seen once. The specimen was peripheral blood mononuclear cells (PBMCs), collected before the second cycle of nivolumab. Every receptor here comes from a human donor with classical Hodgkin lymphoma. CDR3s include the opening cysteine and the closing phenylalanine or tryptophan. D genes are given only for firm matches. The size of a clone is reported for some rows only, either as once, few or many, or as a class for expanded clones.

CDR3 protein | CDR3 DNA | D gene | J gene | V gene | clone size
CASSPRTSGSSYEQYF | TGTGCCAGCAGCCCCCGGACTAGCGGGAGCTCCTACGAGCAGTACTTC | TRBD2 | TRBJ2-7 | TRBV7-2 | NA
CASSPKGLAGGTGELFF | TGTGCCAGCAGCCCAAAGGGACTAGCGGGGGGCACCGGGGAGCTGTTTTTT | TRBD2 | TRBJ2-2 | TRBV5-4 | NA
CASSPRTSGGSRTGEQFF | TGTGCCAGCAGCCCCCGGACTAGCGGGGGGAGCAGAACGGGTGAGCAGTTCTTC | TRBD2 | TRBJ2-1 | TRBV9 | NA
CASSLRRSHNNEQFF | TGTGCCAGCAGTTTACGCAGGTCCCACAACAATGAGCAGTTCTTC | NA | TRBJ2-1 | TRBV28 | NA
CASSSLTRHGTDTQYF | TGTGCCAGCAGCTCCCTCACCCGACATGGCACAGATACGCAGTATTTT | NA | TRBJ2-3 | TRBV7-9 | NA
CASSPAQMSTGFWKETQYF | TGTGCCAGCAGTCCCGCCCAAATGAGTACGGGGTTTTGGAAAGAGACCCAGTACTTC | NA | TRBJ2-5 | TRBV27 | NA
CARRQFTGELFF | TGTGCCCGCCGACAATTCACCGGGGAGCTGTTTTTT | NA | TRBJ2-2 | TRBV30 | NA
CASSSYEQYF | TGCGCCAGCAGCTCCTACGAGCAGTACTTC | NA | TRBJ2-7 | TRBV5-1 | NA
CASSPTQGSGETQYF | TGTGCCAGCAGCCCGACACAGGGTTCGGGTGAGACCCAGTACTTC | NA | TRBJ2-5 | TRBV7-3 | NA
CASSLEASNQPQHF | TGTGCCAGCAGCTTAGAGGCTAGCAATCAGCCCCAGCATTTT | NA | TRBJ1-5 | TRBV7-8 | NA
CASSPGTANTGELFF | TGTGCCAGCAGTCCAGGGACCGCGAACACCGGGGAGCTGTTTTTT | NA | TRBJ2-2 | TRBV2 | once
CASRSTVDTGELFF | TGTGCCAGCAGGTCAACCGTCGACACCGGGGAGCTGTTTTTT | NA | TRBJ2-2 | TRBV7-3 | NA
CASSVADTQYF | TGTGCCAGCAGCGTAGCAGATACGCAGTATTTT | NA | TRBJ2-3 | TRBV9 | NA
CASGEGTYEQYF | TGTGCCAGCGGGGAGGGGACCTACGAGCAGTACTTC | TRBD2 | TRBJ2-7 | TRBV11-2 | NA
CASSPVPGVQPQHF | TGTGCCAGCAGCCCCGTACCAGGGGTTCAGCCCCAGCATTTT | NA | TRBJ1-5 | TRBV7-3 | NA
CASSAGLAGSNEQFF | TGTGCCAGCAGCGCCGGACTAGCGGGATCAAATGAGCAGTTCTTC | TRBD2 | TRBJ2-1 | TRBV9 | NA
CSVEEPSTELEAFF | TGCAGCGTTGAGGAGCCCTCGACAGAGCTTGAAGCTTTCTTT | NA | TRBJ1-1 | TRBV29-1 | NA
CATKGPTGTPVNTEAFF | TGTGCCACCAAAGGGCCCACCGGGACGCCTGTGAACACTGAAGCTTTCTTT | NA | TRBJ1-1 | TRBV25-1 | once
CASSTDRAGTGELFF | TGCGCCAGCAGCACCGACAGGGCGGGTACCGGGGAGCTGTTTTTT | TRBD1 | TRBJ2-2 | TRBV5-1 | few
CASISGSRTEAFF | TGTGCCAGTATTTCAGGGTCACGCACTGAAGCTTTCTTT | NA | TRBJ1-1 | TRBV19 | NA
CASSWGGASGGSYNEQFF | TGTGCCAGCAGCTGGGGAGGTGCGTCCGGAGGGTCCTACAATGAGCAGTTCTTC | NA | TRBJ2-1 | TRBV11-1 | NA